The 5 T cell receptor beta chains reported below all come from one sample, sequenced in a study of response to subunit inactivated influenza vaccine (dated by TCRdb to about 2018). Library preparation was by RT-PCR. TCRdb lists the instrument as Illumina HiSeq 2500. Clones were called with MiXCR by TCRdb after fastp trimmed the public reads at Q25, and only in-frame beta chains were retained. Under each unique CDR3 protein, matching rows form one entry showing the most common genes and DNA. The sample table lists approximately 490,000 distinct CDR3 sequences, around 7.7% of them with a count of one. The ten largest clonotypes hold around 13% of the sample. The sample was PBMCs from blood, taken around 25 months after vaccination. These receptors came from a man aged 50 to 69 who received an inactivated influenza vaccine. Donor details come from another sample of the same person, matched by shared clones.

J is TRBJ2-5 and V is TRBV5-6; the D is unclear. Germline V gene lookup returns CDR1 SGHDT and CDR2 YYEEEE. The CDR3 runs to 14 residues. V lost 0 bases and J lost 0, with 6 bases in between. CDR3 DNA sequence: TGTGCCAGCAGCTTGGTTAGTCACCAAGAGACCCAGTACTTC. Its translation is CASSLVSHQETQYF.

A few counts support this clonotype. The genes are TRBV20-1 and TRBJ2-3; the match to TRBD2 covers 12 bases. This CDR3 is 14 amino acids long. Germline values: CDR1 DFQATT, CDR2 SNEGSKA (reference sequence). V trimming: 4 bases; J trimming: 3 bases; junction bases outside the gene matches: 2. The DNA for the CDR3 is TGCAGTGCTATTACTAGCGGGAGGACAGATACGCAGTATTTT. This sequence encodes CSAITSGRTDTQYF.

This clonotype occurred a few times. The V call is TRBV4-2, the J call TRBJ2-3, with D possibly TRBD2 on 6 matching bases. Trimming cost V 3 bases and J 3 bases, with 19 bases left between them. Germline CDR1 and CDR2: LGHNA and YNFKEQ. This CDR3 comprises 17 residues. The CDR3 protein is CASSHTARLGRTDTQYF. The DNA of the CDR3 is TGTGCCAGCAGCCATACTGCACGACTAGGGAGAACAGATACGCAGTATTTT.

Many counts were recorded for this clonotype. The gene calls are TRBV4-3 and TRBJ2-1; D may be TRBD2 (5 bases). Germline V gene sequence: CDR1 LGHNA, CDR2 YSLEER. CDR3 length equals 14 residues. V was shortened by 0 bases and J by 10 bases, with 13 bases between the two germline ends. This CDR3 is CASSQEGRRVEQFF. The CDR3 region has the DNA TGCGCCAGCAGCCAAGAAGGTCGGCGGGTAGAGCAGTTCTTC.

The chain links TRBV24-1 to TRBJ2-1, with D tentatively TRBD2 (5 bases). Germline V lookup: CDR1 KGHDR, CDR2 SFDVKD. The CDR3 runs to 12 residues. The V end lost 1 base, the J end lost 9 bases, and 6 bases lay between the germline ends. The CDR3 coding sequence is TGTGCCACCAGTGATTTCGGACTTGAGCAGTTCTTC. Encoded protein: CATSDFGLEQFF.